This T cell receptor beta chain was captured in a study of cytotoxic CD8 clonotypes in ibrutinib-treated CLL. The CDR3 covers 17 residues. Looked up from germline, CDR1 is WSHSY and CDR2 is SAAADI. Trimming stripped 6 bases from V and 1 base from J, with 16 bases between. Assay: immunoSEQ multiplex PCR; the TCRdb copy retains only in-frame clones and omits some. The sample carries 20,000 to 30,000 clones, roughly 70% recorded once. The specimen was PBMCs, collected after 24 months of ibrutinib treatment. J is TRBJ2-6 and V is TRBV10-2, with D unclear. The TCR sequence derives from a human donor with chronic lymphocytic leukemia. DNA for the CDR3: TGCGCCAGCAGCCCGGGTGGGGTTTTTTCTGGGGCCAACGTCCTGACTTTC. Translated: CASSPGGVFSGANVLTF.